This TCR beta chain was captured in a study of OX40 agonist ivuxolimab in advanced cancers. Study-wide background: In this cohort, patients received ivuxolimab, an agonistic anti-OX40 (CD134) antibody. Partial responses were seen in three patients, one with hepatocellular carcinoma and two with cutaneous melanoma. Overall study results and limits: Expanded clones tended on average to be more numerous among CD8+ T cells than CD4+.

This clone occurred once. What it binds is unknown. The V and J ends lost 1 base and 2 bases respectively, with 9 bases between them. The length of the CDR3 is 14 residues. Germline V gene sequence: CDR1 LGHNA, CDR2 YNFKEQ. Clones were read by immunoSEQ multiplex PCR, and TCRdb kept only the in-frame ones, dropping some. The top ten clones hold 35% to 50% of a sample with approximately 17,000 clones, about 86% of them seen once. Systemic immunosuppression or a history of autoimmune disease excluded patients. The sample in question was CD4+ or CD8+ T cells sorted from blood, obtained in a trial of the OX40 agonist ivuxolimab. The chain combines TRBV4-2 with TRBJ2-7; D unresolved. This receptor was identified in an adult with an advanced solid tumor such as melanoma, head and neck, liver or kidney cancer. The CDR3 bases are TGTGCCAGCAGCCAAGGCAATCGACCCTACGAGCAGTACTTC. The encoded protein is CASSQGNRPYEQYF.